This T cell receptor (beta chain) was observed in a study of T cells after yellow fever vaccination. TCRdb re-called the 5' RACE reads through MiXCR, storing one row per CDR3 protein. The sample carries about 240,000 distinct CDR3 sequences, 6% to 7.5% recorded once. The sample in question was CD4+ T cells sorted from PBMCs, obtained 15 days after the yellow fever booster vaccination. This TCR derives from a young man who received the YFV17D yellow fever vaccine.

The CDR3 protein is CASSQIGGTDTQYF. CDR3 nucleotide sequence: TGCGCCAGCAGCCAAATTGGTGGGACAGATACGCAGTATTTT. This chain links TRBV4-3 with TRBJ2-3; D unresolved. Per the germline V gene, CDR1 is LGHNA and CDR2 is YSLEER. Trimming shortened V by 2 bases and J by 3 bases, and 9 bases separated the two germline ends. The CDR3 sequence is 14 residues long.